Detailed here is one TCR beta chain. The antigen is undetermined. The table came from immunoSEQ multiplex PCR; TCRdb's copy has only in-frame clones and leaves some out. The table has roughly 150,000 clones, about 92% seen once; the top ten hold 3% to 4%. There are 15 residues in the CDR3. Germline CDR1 and CDR2: MGHDK and SYGVNS. The V and J ends lost 4 bases and 1 base, in that order; junction bases with no gene match: 2. This sample stems from a study of T cell responses to AZD1222 COVID-19 vaccine. The study, taken as a whole, reports: Researchers report vaccine-associated CD4 TCRs spanning spike, with dominance at 160-218 and 743-854.

The TCR comes from an adult who received the AZD1222 COVID-19 vaccine. This material consisted of peripheral blood, taken 28 days after the second AZD1222 dose. The rearrangement uses TRBV25-1 and TRBJ1-4; 8 bases line up with TRBD1. CDR3 amino acids: CASSVGQGTNEKLFF. CDR3 nucleotide sequence: TGTGCCAGCAGTGTCGGACAGGGAACTAATGAAAAACTGTTTTTT. Drawing the rest from reference TRBV25-1 and TRBJ1-4, the complete variable domain is EADIYQTPRYLVIGTGKKITLECSQTMGHDKMYWYQQDPGMELHLIHYSYGVNSTEKGDLSSESTVSRIRTEHFPLTLESARPSHTSQYLCASSVGQGTNEKLFFGSGTQLSVL.